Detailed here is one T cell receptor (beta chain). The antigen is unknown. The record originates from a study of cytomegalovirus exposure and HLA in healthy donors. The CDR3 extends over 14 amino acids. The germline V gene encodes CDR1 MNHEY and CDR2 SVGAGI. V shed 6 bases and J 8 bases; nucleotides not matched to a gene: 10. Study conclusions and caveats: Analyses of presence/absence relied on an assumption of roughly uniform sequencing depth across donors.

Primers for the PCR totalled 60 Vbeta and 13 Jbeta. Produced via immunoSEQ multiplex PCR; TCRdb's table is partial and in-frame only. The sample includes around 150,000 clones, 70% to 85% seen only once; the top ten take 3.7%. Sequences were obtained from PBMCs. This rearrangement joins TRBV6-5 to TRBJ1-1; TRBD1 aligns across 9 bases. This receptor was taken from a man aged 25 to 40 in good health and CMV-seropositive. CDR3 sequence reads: CASREAGTGTEAFF. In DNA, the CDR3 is TGTGCCAGCAGGGAAGCCGGGACAGGGACCGAAGCTTTCTTT.